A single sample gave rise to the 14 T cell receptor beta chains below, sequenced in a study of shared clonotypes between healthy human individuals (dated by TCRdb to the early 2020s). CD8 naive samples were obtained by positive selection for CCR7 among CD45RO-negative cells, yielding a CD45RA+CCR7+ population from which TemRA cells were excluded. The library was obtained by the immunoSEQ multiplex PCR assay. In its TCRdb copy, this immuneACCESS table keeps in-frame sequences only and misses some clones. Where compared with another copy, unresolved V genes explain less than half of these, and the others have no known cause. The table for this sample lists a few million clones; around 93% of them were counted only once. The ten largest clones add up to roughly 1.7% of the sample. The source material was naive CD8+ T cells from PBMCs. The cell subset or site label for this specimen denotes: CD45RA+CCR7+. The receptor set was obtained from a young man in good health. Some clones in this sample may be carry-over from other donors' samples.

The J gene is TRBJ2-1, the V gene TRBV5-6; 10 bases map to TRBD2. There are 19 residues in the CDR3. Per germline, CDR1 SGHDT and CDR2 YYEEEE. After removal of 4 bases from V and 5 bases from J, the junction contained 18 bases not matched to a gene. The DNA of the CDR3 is TGTGCCAGCAGCCCCCGGGTAGCGGGAGGCCGAGGTTGGGACAATGAGCAGTTCTTC. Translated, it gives CASSPRVAGGRGWDNEQFF.

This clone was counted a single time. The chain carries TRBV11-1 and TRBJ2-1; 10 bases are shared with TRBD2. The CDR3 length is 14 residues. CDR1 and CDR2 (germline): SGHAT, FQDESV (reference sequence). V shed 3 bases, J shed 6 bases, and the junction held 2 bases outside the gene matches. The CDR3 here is CASSFLAGVNEQFF. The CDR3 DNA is TGTGCCAGCAGCTTCCTAGCGGGAGTCAATGAGCAGTTCTTC.

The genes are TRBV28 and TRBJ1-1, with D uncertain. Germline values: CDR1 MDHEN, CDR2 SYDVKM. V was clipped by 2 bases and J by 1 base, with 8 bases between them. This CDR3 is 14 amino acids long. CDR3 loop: CASSLVTSNTEAFF. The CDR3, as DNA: TGTGCCAGCAGTTTAGTGACATCGAACACTGAAGCTTTCTTT.

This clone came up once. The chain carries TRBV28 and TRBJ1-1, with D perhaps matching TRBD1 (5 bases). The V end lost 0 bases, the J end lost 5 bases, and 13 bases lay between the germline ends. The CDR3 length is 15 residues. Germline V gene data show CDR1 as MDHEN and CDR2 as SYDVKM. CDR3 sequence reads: CASSLWRQGWTEAFF. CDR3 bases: TGTGCCAGCAGTTTATGGAGGCAGGGTTGGACTGAAGCTTTCTTT.

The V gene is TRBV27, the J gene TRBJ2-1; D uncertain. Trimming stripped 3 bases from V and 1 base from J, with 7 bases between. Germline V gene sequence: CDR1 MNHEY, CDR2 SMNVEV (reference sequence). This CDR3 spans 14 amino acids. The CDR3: CASSFRVSYNEQFF. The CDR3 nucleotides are TGTGCCAGCAGTTTCCGGGTATCCTACAATGAGCAGTTCTTC.

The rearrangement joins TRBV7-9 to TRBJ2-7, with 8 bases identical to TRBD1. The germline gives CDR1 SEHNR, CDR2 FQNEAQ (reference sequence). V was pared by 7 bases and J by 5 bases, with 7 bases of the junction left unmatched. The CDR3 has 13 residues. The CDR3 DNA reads TGTGCCAGCAACCCCGACAGGGGTCACGAGCAGTACTTC. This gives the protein CASNPDRGHEQYF.

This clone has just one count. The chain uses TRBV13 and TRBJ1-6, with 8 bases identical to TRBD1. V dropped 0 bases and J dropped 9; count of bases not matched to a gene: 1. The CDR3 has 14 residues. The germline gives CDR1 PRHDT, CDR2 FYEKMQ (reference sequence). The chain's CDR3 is CASSLGTGGSPLHF. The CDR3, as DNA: TGTGCCAGCAGCTTAGGTACAGGGGGTTCACCCCTCCACTTT.

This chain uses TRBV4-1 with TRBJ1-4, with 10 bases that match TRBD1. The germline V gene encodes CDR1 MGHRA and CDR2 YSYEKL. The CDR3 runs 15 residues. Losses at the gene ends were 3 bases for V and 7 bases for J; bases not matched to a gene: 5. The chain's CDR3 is CASSHDRGLSEKLFF. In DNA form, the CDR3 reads TGCGCCAGCAGCCACGACAGGGGGCTGAGTGAAAAACTGTTTTTT.

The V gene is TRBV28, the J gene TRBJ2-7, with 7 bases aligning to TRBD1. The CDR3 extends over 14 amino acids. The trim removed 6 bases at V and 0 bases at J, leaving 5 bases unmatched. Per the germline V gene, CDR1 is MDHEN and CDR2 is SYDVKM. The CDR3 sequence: CASRPGQLSYEQYF. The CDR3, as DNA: TGTGCCAGCAGGCCGGGACAGCTCTCCTACGAGCAGTACTTC. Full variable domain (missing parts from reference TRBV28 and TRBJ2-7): DVKVTQSSRYLVKRTGEKVFLECVQDMDHENMFWYRQDPGLGLRLIYFSYDVKMKEKGDIPEGYSVSREKKERFSLILESASTNQTSMYLCASRPGQLSYEQYFGPGTRLTVT.

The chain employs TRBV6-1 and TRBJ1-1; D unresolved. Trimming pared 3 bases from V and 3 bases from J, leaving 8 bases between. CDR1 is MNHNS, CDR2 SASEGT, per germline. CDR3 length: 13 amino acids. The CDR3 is CASSDGAHTEAFF. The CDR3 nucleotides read TGTGCCAGCAGTGACGGAGCTCACACTGAAGCTTTCTTT.

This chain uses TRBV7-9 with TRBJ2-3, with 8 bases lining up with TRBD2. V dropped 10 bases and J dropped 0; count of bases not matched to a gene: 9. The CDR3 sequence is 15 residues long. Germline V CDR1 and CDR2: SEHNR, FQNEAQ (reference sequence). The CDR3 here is CATLSGVTSTDTQYF. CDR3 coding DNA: TGTGCCACGCTTAGCGGGGTCACTAGCACAGATACGCAGTATTTT.

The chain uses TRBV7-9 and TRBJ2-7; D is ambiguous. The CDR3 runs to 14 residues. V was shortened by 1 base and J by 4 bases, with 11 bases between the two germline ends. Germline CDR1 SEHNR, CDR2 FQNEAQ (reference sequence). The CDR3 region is CASSLDLTSYEQYF. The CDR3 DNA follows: TGTGCCAGCAGCTTAGACCTTACATCGTACGAGCAGTACTTC.

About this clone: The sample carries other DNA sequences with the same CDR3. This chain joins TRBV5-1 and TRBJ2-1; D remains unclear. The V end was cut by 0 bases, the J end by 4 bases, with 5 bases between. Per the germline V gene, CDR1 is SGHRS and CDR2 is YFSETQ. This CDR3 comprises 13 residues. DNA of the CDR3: TGCGCCAGCAGCTTGGCTACATACAATGAGCAGTTCTTC. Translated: CASSLATYNEQFF.

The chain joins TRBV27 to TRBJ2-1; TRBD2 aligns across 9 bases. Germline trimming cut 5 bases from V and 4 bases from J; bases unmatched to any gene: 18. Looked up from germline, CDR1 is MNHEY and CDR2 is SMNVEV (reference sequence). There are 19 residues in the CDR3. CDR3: CASSPLLLRAGGAYNEQFF. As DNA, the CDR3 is TGTGCCAGCAGTCCCCTCCTCCTCCGGGCGGGAGGGGCTTACAATGAGCAGTTCTTC.